This T cell receptor (beta chain) was documented in a study of multiple sclerosis patients with progressive multifocal leukoencephalopathy. Study findings and constraints: In most PML patients, TRB repertoires appeared less diverse by entropy. Clones expanded at PML were already present before and during natalizumab.

Time point described: before natalizumab initiation. Prior interferon beta treatment was universal, and the PML patients were all female. Produced via immunoSEQ multiplex PCR; TCRdb's table is partial and in-frame only. The sample yields tens of thousands of clones, roughly 90% seen once. This clone has more than one count but fewer than ten. The antigen is not known. The ends were cut back, 5 bases at V and 7 bases at J, with 15 bases in the middle. This CDR3 comprises 13 residues. Germline V CDR1 and CDR2: SNHLY, FYNNEI. The genes are TRBV2 and TRBJ2-7; maybe TRBD2 (6 bases). The sequence came from a human donor with multiple sclerosis. Specimen: PBMCs. The CDR3 loop reads CASSPTVAGEQYF. CDR3 nucleotides: TGTGCCAGCAGTCCCACCGTTGCGGGGGAGCAGTACTTC.